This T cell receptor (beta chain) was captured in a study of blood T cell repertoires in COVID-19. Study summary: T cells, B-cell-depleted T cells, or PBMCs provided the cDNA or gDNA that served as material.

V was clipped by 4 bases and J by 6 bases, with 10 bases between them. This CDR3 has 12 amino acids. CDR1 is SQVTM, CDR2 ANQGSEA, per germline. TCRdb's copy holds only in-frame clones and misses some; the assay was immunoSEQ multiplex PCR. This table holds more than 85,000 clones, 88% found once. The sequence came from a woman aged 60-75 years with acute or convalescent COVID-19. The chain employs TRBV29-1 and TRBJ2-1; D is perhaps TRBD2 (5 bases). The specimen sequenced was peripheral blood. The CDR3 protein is CSVVRGSNEQFF. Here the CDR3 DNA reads TGCAGCGTTGTACGGGGAAGCAATGAGCAGTTCTTC.